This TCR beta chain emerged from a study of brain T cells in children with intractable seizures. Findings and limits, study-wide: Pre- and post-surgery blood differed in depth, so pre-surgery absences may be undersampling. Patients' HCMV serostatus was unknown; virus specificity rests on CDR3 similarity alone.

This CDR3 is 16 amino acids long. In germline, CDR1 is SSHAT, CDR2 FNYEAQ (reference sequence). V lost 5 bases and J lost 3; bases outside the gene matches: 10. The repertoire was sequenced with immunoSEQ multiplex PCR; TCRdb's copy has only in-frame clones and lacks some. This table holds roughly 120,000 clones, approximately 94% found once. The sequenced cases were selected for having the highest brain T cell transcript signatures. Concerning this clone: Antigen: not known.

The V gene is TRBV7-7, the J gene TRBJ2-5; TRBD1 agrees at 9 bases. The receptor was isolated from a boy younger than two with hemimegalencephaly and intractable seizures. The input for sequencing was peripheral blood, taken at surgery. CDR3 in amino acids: CASSPYTGQGEETQYF. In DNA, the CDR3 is TGTGCCAGCAGCCCTTATACGGGACAGGGCGAAGAGACCCAGTACTTC.